The 17 T cell receptor beta chains in this list originate from one sample, sequenced in a study of identical twins. TCRdb processed the 5' RACE reads anew with MiXCR; each CDR3 protein has one entry. The table shows under 900,000 distinct CDR3 sequences, with roughly 18% occurring only once. This sample was shared with a second study, whose subject was T cells expressing NK-cell markers.

The sample taken for sequencing was PBMCs. These receptors all stem from a woman between 18 and 29 years old in good health.

The chain joins TRBV14 to TRBJ2-1, with D possibly being TRBD2 (7 bases). V was pared by 1 base and J by 13 bases, with 14 bases between. CDR3 length: 13 amino acids. CDR1 SGHDN and CDR2 FVKESK come from the germline V gene. The CDR3 sequence: CASSQGHGGQQFF. DNA of the CDR3: TGTGCCAGCAGCCAAGGCCACGGGGGGCAACAGTTCTTC.

The chain employs TRBV24-1 and TRBJ2-1; 7 positions agree with TRBD1. CDR1 KGHDR and CDR2 SFDVKD come from the germline V gene. This CDR3 spans 13 amino acids. Germline trimming cut 6 bases from V and 8 bases from J; bases unmatched to any gene: 6. CDR3 bases: TGTGCCACCAGTAGAACAGGGGATCATGAGCAGTTCTTC. Translating gives CATSRTGDHEQFF.

The sample holds a few counts of this clonotype. This chain joins TRBV12-3 or TRBV12-4 and TRBJ2-7; TRBD1 matches at 8 bases. The CDR3 contains 12 residues. J lost 7 bases, V lost 5 bases, and 4 bases had no gene match. CDR3: CASSTGTGEQYF. CDR3 DNA sequence: TGTGCCAGCAGTACCGGGACAGGAGAGCAGTACTTC.

This clonotype was picked up a small number of times. This chain connects TRBV20-1 to TRBJ2-2; D remains unclear. Trimming pared 3 bases from V and 0 bases from J, leaving 8 bases between. Per the germline V gene, CDR1 is DFQATT and CDR2 is SNEGSKA (reference sequence). This CDR3 has 14 amino acids. This chain's CDR3 is CSASVGTNTGELFF. The CDR3, as DNA: TGCAGTGCTAGTGTAGGGACGAACACCGGGGAGCTGTTTTTT.

J is TRBJ2-1 and V is TRBV20-1, with 8 bases that match TRBD2. Germline V CDR1 and CDR2: DFQATT, SNEGSKA (reference sequence). The CDR3 covers 14 residues. J lost 8 bases, V lost 2 bases, and 8 bases had no gene match. The CDR3 DNA sequence: TGCAGTGCTAGATCGGCGGGAGGTCAAGATGAGCAGTTCTTC. This sequence encodes CSARSAGGQDEQFF.

This clonotype has more than one count but fewer than ten. The rearrangement joins TRBV5-1 to TRBJ2-7; D is perhaps TRBD1 or TRBD2 (5 bases each). The CDR3 runs 16 residues. V lost 0 bases and J lost 2, with 15 bases in between. Germline V CDR1 and CDR2: SGHRS, YFSETQ. Here the CDR3 reads CASSLAPGRQAYEQYF. The CDR3 nucleotides are TGCGCCAGCAGCTTGGCACCGGGACGGCAAGCCTACGAGCAGTACTTC.

The rearrangement uses TRBV7-6 and TRBJ2-7, with a tentative D call TRBD2 (5 bases). The CDR3 consists of 14 residues. Trimming pared 5 bases from V and 3 bases from J, leaving 14 bases between. Germline V CDR1 and CDR2: SGHVS, FNYEAQ. CDR3 in amino acids: CASSPEGAYYEQYF. The CDR3 DNA follows: TGTGCCAGCAGCCCAGAGGGAGCTTACTACGAGCAGTACTTC.

This rearrangement joins TRBV12-3 or TRBV12-4 to TRBJ2-1; D uncertain. Between the trimmed V and J ends, which lost 3 bases and 14 bases, there was a span of 11 bases. The CDR3 has 11 residues. The CDR3 coding sequence is TGTGCCAGCAGTTTGACGACCAATAAGTTCTTC. This sequence encodes CASSLTTNKFF.

This clonotype occurred many times. Germline and junction disagree at one end, which may indicate a read error. The chain recombines TRBV5-1 with TRBJ2-1; the match to TRBD2 covers 8 bases. This CDR3 region has 14 residues. Germline V gene data show CDR1 as SGHRS and CDR2 as YFSETQ. The DNA for the CDR3 is TGTGCCAGCAGCCGAGCGGGAGCTTACAATGAGCAGTTCTTC. Translating gives CASSRAGAYNEQFF.

The chain employs TRBV3-1 and TRBJ1-1; D gene ambiguous. Germline V gene data show CDR1 as LGHDT and CDR2 as YNNKEL (reference sequence). Trimming took 4 bases from V and 5 from J, leaving 14 bases between them. The CDR3 is 14 residues long. The CDR3 coding sequence is TGTGCCAGCAGCCGATCAGCGGGGAGGACTGAAGCTTTCTTT. Translation gives CASSRSAGRTEAFF.

This clonotype was detected ten times or more. J is TRBJ2-3 and V is TRBV7-2; no reliable D call. Germline CDR1 reads SGHTA; CDR2 reads FQGNSA. V was pared by 7 bases and J by 9 bases, with 14 bases between. CDR3 size: 12 residues. Here the CDR3 reads CASTQDGSTQYF. Here the CDR3 DNA reads TGTGCCAGCACCCAAGATGGCAGCACGCAGTATTTT.

This clonotype showed up just a few times. The rearrangement uses TRBV5-6 and TRBJ1-5; 7 bases agree with TRBD1. This CDR3 region has 15 residues. The germline CDR1 and CDR2 sequences are SGHDT and YYEEEE. Trimming cost V 4 bases and J 0 bases; bases outside gene matches: 4. The CDR3 DNA is TGTGCCAGCAGCACCGGGACAGTTAGCAATCAGCCCCAGCATTTT. Its translation is CASSTGTVSNQPQHF.

This clonotype was seen a handful of times. The chain links TRBV5-1 to TRBJ1-2; D remains ambiguous. This CDR3 is 14 amino acids long. Deletions cut 2 bases from V and 0 bases from J, with 8 bases between. Germline values: CDR1 SGHRS, CDR2 YFSETQ. The DNA of the CDR3 is TGCGCCAGCAGCTTAAGTCCCCCTAACTATGGCTACACCTTC. As protein: CASSLSPPNYGYTF.

The chain uses TRBV7-2 and TRBJ2-7; D remains unclear. There are 15 residues in the CDR3. V shed 4 bases and J shed 0 bases, with 13 bases lying between them. Germline V lookup: CDR1 SGHTA, CDR2 FQGNSA. CDR3 residues: CASSYSPAVSYEQYF. DNA of the CDR3: TGTGCCAGCAGCTATTCCCCCGCGGTCTCCTACGAGCAGTACTTC.

The chain employs TRBV6-1 and TRBJ2-3; D remains unclear. Germline CDR1 is MNHNS and CDR2 is SASEGT. The V and J ends lost 7 bases and 0 bases respectively, with 14 bases between them. The CDR3 runs to 15 residues. CDR3 sequence (DNA): TGTGCCAGCAAACTCATAGCCGCTAGCACAGATACGCAGTATTTT. Protein product: CASKLIAASTDTQYF.

This clonotype turned up a few times. This chain connects TRBV5-1 to TRBJ2-7, with D maybe TRBD1 (5 bases). The CDR3 is 15 residues long. CDR1 is SGHRS, CDR2 YFSETQ, per germline. The V end was cut by 0 bases, the J end by 5 bases, with 15 bases between. CDR3 DNA: TGCGCCAGCAGCTTGGGGGGCCATCTTGTCGACGAGCAGTACTTC. Its protein is CASSLGGHLVDEQYF.

The chain recombines TRBV20-1 with TRBJ2-1, with 11 bases aligning to TRBD2. Losses at the gene ends were 3 bases for V and 0 bases for J; bases not matched to a gene: 4. The CDR3 loop spans 16 amino acids. CDR1 and CDR2 (germline): DFQATT, SNEGSKA (reference sequence). The CDR3: CSASSSGRSSYNEQFF. The CDR3 nucleotides read TGCAGTGCTAGTTCTAGCGGGAGGAGCTCCTACAATGAGCAGTTCTTC.